Listed below are T cell receptor beta chains from one sample, sequenced in a study of T cells expressing NK-cell markers. With the 5' RACE reads reprocessed, TCRdb shows one record per CDR3 protein and no DNA. The sample has roughly 430,000 distinct CDR3 sequences; the top ten hold roughly 8%. Sample: blood T cells: a sorted CD56 or NKG2C T cell subset, CD4+ or CD8+ T cells, or bulk PBMC T cells (not recorded which). The receptor source for this set is a woman aged 18 to 75 in good health. CDR3s include the opening cysteine and the closing phenylalanine or tryptophan.

J gene: TRBJ1-2; V gene: TRBV11-2; CDR3 protein: CASSPRTAGGIYGYTF
J gene: TRBJ2-1; V gene: TRBV12-3/TRBV12-4; CDR3 protein: CASRTSGSYNEQFF
J gene: TRBJ1-5; V gene: TRBV19; CDR3 protein: CASLDSSNQPQHF
J gene: TRBJ1-1; V gene: TRBV7-2; CDR3 protein: CASGHTILEAFF
J gene: TRBJ2-1; V gene: TRBV14; CDR3 protein: CASSREARNEQFF
J gene: TRBJ2-7; V gene: TRBV10-3; CDR3 protein: CAINERESYEQYF
J gene: TRBJ2-5; V gene: TRBV5-4; CDR3 protein: CASSFESGGQETQYF
J gene: TRBJ2-1; V gene: TRBV13; CDR3 protein: CASSLGLVGGLLREQFF
J gene: TRBJ1-1; V gene: TRBV4-3; CDR3 protein: CASSQARATEAFF
J gene: TRBJ2-1; V gene: TRBV9; CDR3 protein: CASSPRQGGNEQFF
J gene: TRBJ1-6; V gene: TRBV7-3; CDR3 protein: CASSVSYNSPLHF
J gene: TRBJ2-7; V gene: TRBV12-3/TRBV12-4; CDR3 protein: CASSFTPGLADCEQYF
J gene: TRBJ2-5; V gene: TRBV7-2; CDR3 protein: CASSFRQGAAETQYF
J gene: TRBJ2-7; V gene: TRBV6-5; CDR3 protein: CASSYSILGLAEYEQYF
J gene: TRBJ2-7; V gene: TRBV20-1; CDR3 protein: CSASLATSSYEQYF
J gene: TRBJ2-5; V gene: TRBV28; CDR3 protein: CASSLVAPGSQYF
J gene: TRBJ1-4; V gene: TRBV7-2; CDR3 protein: CASSPQSGRANEKLFF
J gene: TRBJ2-2; V gene: TRBV7-2; CDR3 protein: CASSGGGAATGELFF
J gene: TRBJ2-7; V gene: TRBV4-1; CDR3 protein: CASSPAILAGVYEQYF
J gene: TRBJ2-1; V gene: TRBV29-1; CDR3 protein: CSVPPGLGALHRYNEQFF
J gene: TRBJ1-5; V gene: TRBV20-1; CDR3 protein: CSAPPSGRSNQPQHF
J gene: TRBJ2-2; V gene: TRBV7-3; CDR3 protein: CASSQQGSAGELFF